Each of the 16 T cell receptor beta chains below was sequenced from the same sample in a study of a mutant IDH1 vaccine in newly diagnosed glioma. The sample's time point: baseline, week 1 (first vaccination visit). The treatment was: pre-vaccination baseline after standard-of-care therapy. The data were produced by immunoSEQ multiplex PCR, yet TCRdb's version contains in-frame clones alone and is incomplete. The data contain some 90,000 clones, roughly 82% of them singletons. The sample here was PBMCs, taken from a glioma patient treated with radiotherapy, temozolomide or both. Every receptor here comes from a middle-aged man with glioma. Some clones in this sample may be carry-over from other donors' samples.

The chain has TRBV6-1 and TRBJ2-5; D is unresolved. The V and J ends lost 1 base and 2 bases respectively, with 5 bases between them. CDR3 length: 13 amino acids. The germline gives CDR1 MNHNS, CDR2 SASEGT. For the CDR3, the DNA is TGTGCCAGCAGTGAAGGAGGTCAAGAGACCCAGTACTTC. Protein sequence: CASSEGGQETQYF.

The CDR3 here is CASSEGRGWSPGELFF. The CDR3 DNA sequence: TGTGCCAGCAGTGAAGGTCGGGGTTGGAGTCCCGGGGAGCTGTTTTTT. The rearrangement joins TRBV25-1 to TRBJ2-2, with a possible D match to TRBD2 (5 bases). Germline V lookup: CDR1 MGHDK, CDR2 SYGVNS. Trimming removed 2 bases at V and 6 bases at J, with 16 bases between. This CDR3 is 16 amino acids long. Based on the CDR3 plus reference TRBV25-1 and TRBJ2-2, the full variable domain is EADIYQTPRYLVIGTGKKITLECSQTMGHDKMYWYQQDPGMELHLIHYSYGVNSTEKGDLSSESTVSRIRTEHFPLTLESARPSHTSQYLCASSEGRGWSPGELFFGEGSRLTVL.

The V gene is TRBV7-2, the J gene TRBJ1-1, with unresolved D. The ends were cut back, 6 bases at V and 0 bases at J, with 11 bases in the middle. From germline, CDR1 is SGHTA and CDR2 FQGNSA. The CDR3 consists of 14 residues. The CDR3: CASRLGSMNTEAFF. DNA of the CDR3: TGTGCCAGCAGACTGGGGAGCATGAACACTGAAGCTTTCTTT.

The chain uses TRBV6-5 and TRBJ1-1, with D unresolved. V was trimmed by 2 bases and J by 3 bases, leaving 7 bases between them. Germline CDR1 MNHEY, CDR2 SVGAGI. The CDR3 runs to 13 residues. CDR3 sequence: CASSYMSHTEAFF. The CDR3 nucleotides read TGTGCCAGCAGTTACATGAGCCACACTGAAGCTTTCTTT.

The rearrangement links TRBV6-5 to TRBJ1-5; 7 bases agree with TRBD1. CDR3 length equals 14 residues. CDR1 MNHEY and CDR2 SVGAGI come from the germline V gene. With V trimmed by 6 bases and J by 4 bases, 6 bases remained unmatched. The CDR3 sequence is CASRRQGLNQPQHF. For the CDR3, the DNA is TGTGCCAGCAGAAGACAGGGCCTGAATCAGCCCCAGCATTTT.

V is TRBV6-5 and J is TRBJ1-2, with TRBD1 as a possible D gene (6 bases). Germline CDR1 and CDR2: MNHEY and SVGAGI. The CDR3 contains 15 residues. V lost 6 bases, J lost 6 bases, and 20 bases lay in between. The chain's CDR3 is CASSKDRLLYDGYTF. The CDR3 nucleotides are TGTGCCAGCAGCAAGGACAGACTTTTATACGATGGCTACACCTTC.

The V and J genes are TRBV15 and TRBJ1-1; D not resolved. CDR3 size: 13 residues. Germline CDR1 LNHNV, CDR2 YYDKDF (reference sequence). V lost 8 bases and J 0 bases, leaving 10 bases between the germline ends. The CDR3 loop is CATRPVMNTEAFF. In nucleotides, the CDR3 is TGTGCCACCCGACCGGTGATGAACACTGAAGCTTTCTTT.

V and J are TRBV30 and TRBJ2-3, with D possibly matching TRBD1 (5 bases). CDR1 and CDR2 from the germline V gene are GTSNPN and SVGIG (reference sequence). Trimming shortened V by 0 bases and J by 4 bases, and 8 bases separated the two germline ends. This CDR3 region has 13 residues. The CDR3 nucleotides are TGTGCCTGGAGTGTACAACAGGCAGATACGCAGTATTTT. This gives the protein CAWSVQQADTQYF.

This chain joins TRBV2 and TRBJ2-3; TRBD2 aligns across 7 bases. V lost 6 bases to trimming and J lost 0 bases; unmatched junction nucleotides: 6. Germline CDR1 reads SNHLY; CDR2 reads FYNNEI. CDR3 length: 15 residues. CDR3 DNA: TGTGCCAGCAGCGACGGGGGGTCTAGCACAGATACGCAGTATTTT. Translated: CASSDGGSSTDTQYF.

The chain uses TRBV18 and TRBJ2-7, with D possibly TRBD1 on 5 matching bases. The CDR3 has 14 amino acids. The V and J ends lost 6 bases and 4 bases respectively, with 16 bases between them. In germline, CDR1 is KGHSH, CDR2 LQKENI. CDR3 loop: CASSKQGPVYEQYF. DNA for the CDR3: TGTGCCAGCTCCAAGCAGGGTCCGGTTTACGAGCAGTACTTC.

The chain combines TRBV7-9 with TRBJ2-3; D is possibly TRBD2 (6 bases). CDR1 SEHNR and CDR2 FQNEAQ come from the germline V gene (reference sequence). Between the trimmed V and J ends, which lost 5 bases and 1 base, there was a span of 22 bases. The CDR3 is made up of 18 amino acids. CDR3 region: CASSRMGGTGSRTDTQYF. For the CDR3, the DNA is TGTGCCAGCAGCCGAATGGGAGGCACCGGGAGCCGCACAGATACGCAGTATTTT.

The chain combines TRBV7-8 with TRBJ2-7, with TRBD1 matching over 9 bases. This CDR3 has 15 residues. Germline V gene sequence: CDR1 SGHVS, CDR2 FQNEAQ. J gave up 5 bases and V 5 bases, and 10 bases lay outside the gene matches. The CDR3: CASSPVWDRVHEQYF. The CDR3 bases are TGTGCCAGCAGCCCCGTCTGGGACAGGGTGCACGAGCAGTACTTC.

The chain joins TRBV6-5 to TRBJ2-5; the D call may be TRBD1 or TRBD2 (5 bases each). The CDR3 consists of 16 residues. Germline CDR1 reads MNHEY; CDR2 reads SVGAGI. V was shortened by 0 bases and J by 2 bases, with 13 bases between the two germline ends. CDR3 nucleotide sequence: TGTGCCAGCAGTTACTCGAGGACTCAGGGACAAGAGACCCAGTACTTC. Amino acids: CASSYSRTQGQETQYF.

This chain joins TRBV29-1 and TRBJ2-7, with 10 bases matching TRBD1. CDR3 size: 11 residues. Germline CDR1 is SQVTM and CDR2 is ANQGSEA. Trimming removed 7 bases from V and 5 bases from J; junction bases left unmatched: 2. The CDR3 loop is CSAGQGDEQYF. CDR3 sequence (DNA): TGCAGCGCCGGACAGGGGGACGAGCAGTACTTC.

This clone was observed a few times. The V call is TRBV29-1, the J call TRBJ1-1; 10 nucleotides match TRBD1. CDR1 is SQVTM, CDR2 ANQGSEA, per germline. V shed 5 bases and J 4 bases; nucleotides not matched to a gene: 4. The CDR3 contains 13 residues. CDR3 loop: CSVRTGGTTEAFF. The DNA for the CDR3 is TGCAGCGTTAGGACAGGGGGAACCACTGAAGCTTTCTTT.

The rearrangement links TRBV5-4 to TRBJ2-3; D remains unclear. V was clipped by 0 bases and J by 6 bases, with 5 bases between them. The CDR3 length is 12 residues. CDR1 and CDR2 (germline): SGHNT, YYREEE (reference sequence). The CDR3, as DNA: TGTGCCAGCAGCTTGGATTTGGATACGCAGTATTTT. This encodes CASSLDLDTQYF.